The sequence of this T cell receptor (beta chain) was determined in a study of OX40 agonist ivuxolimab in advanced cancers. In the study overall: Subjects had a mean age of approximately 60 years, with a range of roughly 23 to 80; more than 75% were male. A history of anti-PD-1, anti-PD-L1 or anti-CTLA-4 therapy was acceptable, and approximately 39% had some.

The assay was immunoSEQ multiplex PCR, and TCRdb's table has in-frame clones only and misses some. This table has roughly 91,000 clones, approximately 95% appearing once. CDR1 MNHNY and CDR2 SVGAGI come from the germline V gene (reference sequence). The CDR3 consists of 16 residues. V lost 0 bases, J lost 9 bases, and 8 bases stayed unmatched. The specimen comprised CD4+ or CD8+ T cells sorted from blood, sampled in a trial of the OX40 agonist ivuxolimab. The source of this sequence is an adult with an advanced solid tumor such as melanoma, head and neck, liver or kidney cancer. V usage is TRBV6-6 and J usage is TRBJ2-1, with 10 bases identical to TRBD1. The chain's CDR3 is CASSYSVGTGEFEQFF. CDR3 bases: TGTGCCAGCAGTTACTCTGTGGGGACAGGGGAATTTGAGCAGTTCTTC.